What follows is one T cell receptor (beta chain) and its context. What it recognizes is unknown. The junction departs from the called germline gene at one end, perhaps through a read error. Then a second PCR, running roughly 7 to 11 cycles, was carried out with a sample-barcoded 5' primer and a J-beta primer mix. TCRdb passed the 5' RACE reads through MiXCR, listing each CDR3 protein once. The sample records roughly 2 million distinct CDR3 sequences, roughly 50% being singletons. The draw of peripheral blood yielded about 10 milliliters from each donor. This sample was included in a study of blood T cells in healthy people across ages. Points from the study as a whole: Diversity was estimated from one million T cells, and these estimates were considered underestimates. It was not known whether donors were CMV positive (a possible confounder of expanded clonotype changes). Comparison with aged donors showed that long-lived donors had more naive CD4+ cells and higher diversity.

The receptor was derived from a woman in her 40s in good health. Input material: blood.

CDR3 sequence: CASSANRGRVGNSPPHF. The CDR3 DNA reads as TGTGCCAGCAGCGCAAACAGGGGCCGCGTTGGTAATTCACCCCCCCACTTT. The chain uses TRBV5-5 and TRBJ1-6, with 7 bases aligning to TRBD1. This CDR3 region has 17 residues. Germline V gene lookup returns CDR1 SGHKS and CDR2 YYEKEE (reference sequence).